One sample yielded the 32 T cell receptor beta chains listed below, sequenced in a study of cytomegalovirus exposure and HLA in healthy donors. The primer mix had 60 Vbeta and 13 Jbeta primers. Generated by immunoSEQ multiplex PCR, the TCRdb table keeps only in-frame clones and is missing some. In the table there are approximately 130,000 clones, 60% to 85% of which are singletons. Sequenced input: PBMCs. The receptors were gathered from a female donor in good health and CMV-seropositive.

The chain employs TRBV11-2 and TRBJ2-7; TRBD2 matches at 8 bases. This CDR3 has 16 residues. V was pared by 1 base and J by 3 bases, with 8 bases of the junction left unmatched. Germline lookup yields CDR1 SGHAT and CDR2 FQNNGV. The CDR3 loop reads CASSLVQRGPIYEQYF. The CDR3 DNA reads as TGTGCCAGCAGCTTAGTCCAGCGGGGGCCCATCTACGAGCAGTACTTC.

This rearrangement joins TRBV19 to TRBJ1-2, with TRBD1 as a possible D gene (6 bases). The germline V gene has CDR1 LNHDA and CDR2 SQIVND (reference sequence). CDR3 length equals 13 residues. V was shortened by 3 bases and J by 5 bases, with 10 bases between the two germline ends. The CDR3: CASSIGQYYGYTF. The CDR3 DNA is TGTGCCAGTAGTATCGGACAGTATTATGGCTACACCTTC.

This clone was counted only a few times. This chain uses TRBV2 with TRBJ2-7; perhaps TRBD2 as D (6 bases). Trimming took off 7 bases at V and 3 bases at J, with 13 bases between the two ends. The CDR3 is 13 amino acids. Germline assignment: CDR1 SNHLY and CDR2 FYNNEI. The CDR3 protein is CASKMGGVYEQYF. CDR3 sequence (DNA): TGTGCCAGCAAGATGGGGGGAGTCTACGAGCAGTACTTC.

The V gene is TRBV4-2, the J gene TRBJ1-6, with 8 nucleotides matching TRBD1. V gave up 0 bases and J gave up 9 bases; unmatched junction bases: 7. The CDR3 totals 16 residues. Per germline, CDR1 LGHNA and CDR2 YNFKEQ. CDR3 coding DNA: TGTGCCAGCAGCCAAGATTATATAGGACAGGGTTCACCCCTCCACTTT. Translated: CASSQDYIGQGSPLHF.

CDR3 nucleotides: TGTGCCAGCAGTTATAGACAGGTCACTGAAGCTTTCTTT. It specifies CASSYRQVTEAFF. J is TRBJ1-1 and V is TRBV27; a weak D match, TRBD1 (6 bases). Between the trimmed V and J ends, which lost 4 bases and 4 bases, there was a span of 10 bases. This CDR3 is built from 13 residues. Germline V gives CDR1 MNHEY, CDR2 SMNVEV (reference sequence).

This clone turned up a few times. The CDR3 nucleotides are TGTGCCAGCAGCTCTTGGACAGGAGGTGACTATGGCTACACCTTC. This translates into CASSSWTGGDYGYTF. The chain recombines TRBV7-9 with TRBJ1-2; 7 bases map to TRBD1. The V and J ends lost 4 bases and 3 bases, in that order; junction bases with no gene match: 8. The CDR3 sequence is 15 residues long. From germline, CDR1 is SEHNR and CDR2 FQNEAQ (reference sequence).

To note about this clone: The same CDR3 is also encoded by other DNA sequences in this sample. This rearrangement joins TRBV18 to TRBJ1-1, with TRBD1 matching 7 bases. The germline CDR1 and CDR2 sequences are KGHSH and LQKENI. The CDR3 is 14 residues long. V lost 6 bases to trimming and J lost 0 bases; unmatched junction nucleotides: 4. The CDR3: CASSPDRVNTEAFF. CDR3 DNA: TGTGCCAGCTCCCCAGACAGGGTGAACACTGAAGCTTTCTTT.

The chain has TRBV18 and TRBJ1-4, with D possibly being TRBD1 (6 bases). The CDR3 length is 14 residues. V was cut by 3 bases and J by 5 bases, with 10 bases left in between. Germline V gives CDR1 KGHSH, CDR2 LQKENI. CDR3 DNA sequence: TGTGCCAGCTCACCGACAGGAAGCAATGAAAAACTGTTTTTT. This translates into CASSPTGSNEKLFF.

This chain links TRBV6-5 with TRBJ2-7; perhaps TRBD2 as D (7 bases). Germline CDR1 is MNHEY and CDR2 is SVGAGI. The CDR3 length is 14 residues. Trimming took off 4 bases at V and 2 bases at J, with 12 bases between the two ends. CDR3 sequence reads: CASSSIGGAYEQYF. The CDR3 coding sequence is TGTGCCAGCAGTTCAATAGGGGGGGCCTACGAGCAGTACTTC.

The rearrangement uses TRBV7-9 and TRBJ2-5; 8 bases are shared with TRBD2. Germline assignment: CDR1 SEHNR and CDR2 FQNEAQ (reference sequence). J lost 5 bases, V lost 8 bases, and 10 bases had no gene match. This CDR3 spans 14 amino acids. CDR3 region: CASSAAGVSETQYF. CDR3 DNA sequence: TGTGCCAGCTCTGCAGCGGGAGTATCGGAGACCCAGTACTTC.

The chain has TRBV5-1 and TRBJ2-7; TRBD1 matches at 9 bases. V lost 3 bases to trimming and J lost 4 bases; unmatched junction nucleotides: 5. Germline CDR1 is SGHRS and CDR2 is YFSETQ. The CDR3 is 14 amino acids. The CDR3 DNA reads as TGCGCCAGCAGCTCTCTGGGACAGGGATACGAGCAGTACTTC. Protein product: CASSSLGQGYEQYF.

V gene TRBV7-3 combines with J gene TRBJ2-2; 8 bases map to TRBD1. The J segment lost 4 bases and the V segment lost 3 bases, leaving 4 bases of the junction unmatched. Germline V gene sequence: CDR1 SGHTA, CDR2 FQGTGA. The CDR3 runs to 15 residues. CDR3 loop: CASSLAGQATGELFF. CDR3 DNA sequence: TGTGCCAGCAGCTTGGCGGGACAGGCCACCGGGGAGCTGTTTTTT.

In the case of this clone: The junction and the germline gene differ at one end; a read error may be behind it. The CDR3 region has the DNA TGTGGTCTAGCCCTCTACAATGAGCAGTTCTTC. This sequence encodes CGLALYNEQFF. The gene calls are TRBV20-1 and TRBJ2-1; a possible D gene is TRBD2 (5 bases). The CDR3 has 11 amino acids. Germline V gives CDR1 DFQATT, CDR2 SNEGSKA (reference sequence).

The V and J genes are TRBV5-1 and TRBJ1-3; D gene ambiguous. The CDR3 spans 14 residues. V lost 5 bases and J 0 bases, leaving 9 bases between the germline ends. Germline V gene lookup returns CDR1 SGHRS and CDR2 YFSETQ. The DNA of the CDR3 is TGCGCCAGCAGAGCACAGAGCTCTGGAAACACCATATATTTT. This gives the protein CASRAQSSGNTIYF.

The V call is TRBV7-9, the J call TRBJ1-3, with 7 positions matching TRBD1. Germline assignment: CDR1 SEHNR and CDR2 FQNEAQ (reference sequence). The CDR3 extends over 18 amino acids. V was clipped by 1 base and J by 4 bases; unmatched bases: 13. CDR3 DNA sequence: TGTGCCAGCAGCTTAGAAGGGTCCTGGACAGGAAGGGGAAACACCATATATTTT. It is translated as CASSLEGSWTGRGNTIYF.

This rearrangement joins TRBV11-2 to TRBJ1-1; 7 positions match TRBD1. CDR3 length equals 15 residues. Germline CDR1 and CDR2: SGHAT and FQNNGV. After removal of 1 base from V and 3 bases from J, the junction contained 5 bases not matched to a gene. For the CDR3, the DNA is TGTGCCAGCAGCTTAGTAGGGGGCAGGTACACTGAAGCTTTCTTT. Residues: CASSLVGGRYTEAFF.

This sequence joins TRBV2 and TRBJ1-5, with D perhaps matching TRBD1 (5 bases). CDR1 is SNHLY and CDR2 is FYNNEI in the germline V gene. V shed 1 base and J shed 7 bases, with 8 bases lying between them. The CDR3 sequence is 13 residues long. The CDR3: CASSEGGEQPQHF. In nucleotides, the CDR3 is TGTGCCAGCAGTGAAGGGGGGGAACAGCCCCAGCATTTT. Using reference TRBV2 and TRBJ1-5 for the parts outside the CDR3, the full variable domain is EPEVTQTPSHQVTQMGQEVILRCVPISNHLYFYWYRQILGQKVEFLVSFYNNEISEKSEIFDDQFSVERPDGSNFTLKIRSTKLEDSAMYFCASSEGGEQPQHFGDGTRLSIL.

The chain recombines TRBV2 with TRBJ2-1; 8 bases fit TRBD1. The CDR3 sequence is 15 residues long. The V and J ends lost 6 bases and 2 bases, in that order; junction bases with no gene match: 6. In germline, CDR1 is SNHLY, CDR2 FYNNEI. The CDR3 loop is CASREKTGAYNEQFF. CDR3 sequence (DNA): TGTGCCAGCAGAGAAAAGACAGGGGCCTACAATGAGCAGTTCTTC.

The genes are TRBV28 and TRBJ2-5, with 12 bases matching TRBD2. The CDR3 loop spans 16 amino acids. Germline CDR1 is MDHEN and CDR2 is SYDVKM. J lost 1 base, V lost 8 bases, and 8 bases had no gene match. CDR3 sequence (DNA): TGTGCCAGCCGAGGGACTAGCGGGCCCTTCCAAGAGACCCAGTACTTC. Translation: CASRGTSGPFQETQYF.

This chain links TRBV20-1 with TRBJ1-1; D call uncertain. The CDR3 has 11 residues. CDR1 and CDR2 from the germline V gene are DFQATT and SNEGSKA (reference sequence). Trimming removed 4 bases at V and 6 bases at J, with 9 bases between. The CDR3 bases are TGCAGTGCTACGGAGGGCCCTGAAGCTTTCTTT. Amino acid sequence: CSATEGPEAFF.

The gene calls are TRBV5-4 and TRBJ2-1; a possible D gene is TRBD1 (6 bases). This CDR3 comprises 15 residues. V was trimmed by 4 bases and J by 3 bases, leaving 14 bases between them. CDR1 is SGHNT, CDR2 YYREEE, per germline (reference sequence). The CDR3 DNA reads TGTGCCAGCAGCGGGACACAGGGAAGCTACAATGAGCAGTTCTTC. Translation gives CASSGTQGSYNEQFF. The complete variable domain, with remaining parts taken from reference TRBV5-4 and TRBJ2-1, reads ETGVTQSPTHLIKTRGQQVTLRCSSQSGHNTVSWYQQALGQGPQFIFQYYREEENGRGNFPPRFSGLQFPNYSSELNVNALELDDSALYLCASSGTQGSYNEQFFGPGTRLTVL.

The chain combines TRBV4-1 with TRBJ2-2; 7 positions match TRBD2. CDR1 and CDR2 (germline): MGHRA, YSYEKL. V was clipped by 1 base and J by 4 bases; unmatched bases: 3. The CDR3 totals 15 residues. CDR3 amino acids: CASSQAGGSTGELFF. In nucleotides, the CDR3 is TGCGCCAGCAGCCAAGCGGGGGGTTCCACCGGGGAGCTGTTTTTT.

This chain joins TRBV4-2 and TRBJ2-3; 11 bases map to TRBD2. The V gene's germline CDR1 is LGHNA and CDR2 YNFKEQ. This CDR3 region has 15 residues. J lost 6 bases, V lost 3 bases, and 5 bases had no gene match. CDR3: CASSQAASGRDTQYF. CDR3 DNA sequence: TGTGCCAGCAGCCAGGCCGCTAGCGGGAGGGATACGCAGTATTTT.

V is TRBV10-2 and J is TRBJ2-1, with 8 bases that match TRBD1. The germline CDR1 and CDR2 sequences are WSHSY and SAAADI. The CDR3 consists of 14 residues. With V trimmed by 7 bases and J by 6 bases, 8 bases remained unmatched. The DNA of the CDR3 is TGCGCCAGCATTCAGGACAGGGCATTCAATGAGCAGTTCTTC. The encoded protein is CASIQDRAFNEQFF.

CDR3 residues: CASSFGAGGTDTQYF. DNA for the CDR3: TGCGCCAGCAGCTTCGGAGCGGGAGGTACAGATACGCAGTATTTT. The V call is TRBV5-1, the J call TRBJ2-3, with TRBD2 identical over 9 bases. The CDR3 totals 15 residues. J was trimmed by 3 bases and V by 2 bases; bases with no gene match: 4. Germline lookup yields CDR1 SGHRS and CDR2 YFSETQ.

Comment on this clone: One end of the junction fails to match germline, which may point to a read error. As DNA, the CDR3 is TGTGCCAGCTCACCCGACTACCAAACTGCCGAGCAGTATTTC. Translation: CASSPDYQTAEQYF. The chain recombines TRBV18 with TRBJ2-7; perhaps TRBD2 as D (5 bases). The CDR3 length is 14 residues. The germline V gene has CDR1 KGHSH and CDR2 LQKENI.

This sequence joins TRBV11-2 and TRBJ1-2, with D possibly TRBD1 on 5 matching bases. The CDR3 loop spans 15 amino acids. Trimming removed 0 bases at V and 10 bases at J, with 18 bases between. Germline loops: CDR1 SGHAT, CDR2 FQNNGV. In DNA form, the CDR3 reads TGTGCCAGCAGCTTAGAATCGGGCAGGGTTCGAGTCTACACCTTC. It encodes CASSLESGRVRVYTF.

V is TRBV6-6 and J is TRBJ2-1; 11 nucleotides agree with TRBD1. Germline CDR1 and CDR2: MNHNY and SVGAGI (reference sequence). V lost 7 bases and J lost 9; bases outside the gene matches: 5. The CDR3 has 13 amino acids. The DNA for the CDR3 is TGTGCCAGCATGGGGACAGGGGGGGGTGAGCAGTTCTTC. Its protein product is CASMGTGGGEQFF.

The CDR3 coding sequence is TGTGCCTGGAGCGGTAGGATAGGACAGGCCACCTACGAGCAGTACTTC. The encoded protein is CAWSGRIGQATYEQYF. The rearrangement links TRBV30 to TRBJ2-7; 7 bases match TRBD1. CDR3 length: 16 residues. CDR1 is GTSNPN and CDR2 is SVGIG in the germline V gene (reference sequence). The trim removed 3 bases at V and 2 bases at J, leaving 13 bases unmatched.

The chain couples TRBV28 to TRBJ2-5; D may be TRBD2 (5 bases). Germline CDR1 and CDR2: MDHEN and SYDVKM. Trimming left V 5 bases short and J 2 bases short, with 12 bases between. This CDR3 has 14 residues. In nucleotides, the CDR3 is TGTGCCAGCAGTCAACCGGGGTCACAAGAGACCCAGTACTTC. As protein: CASSQPGSQETQYF.

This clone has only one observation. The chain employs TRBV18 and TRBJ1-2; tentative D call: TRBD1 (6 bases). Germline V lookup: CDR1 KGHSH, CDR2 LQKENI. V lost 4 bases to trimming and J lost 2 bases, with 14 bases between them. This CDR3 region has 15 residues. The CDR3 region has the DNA TGTGCCAGCTCACAGGGACATACAGAGAACTATGGCTACACCTTC. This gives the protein CASSQGHTENYGYTF.

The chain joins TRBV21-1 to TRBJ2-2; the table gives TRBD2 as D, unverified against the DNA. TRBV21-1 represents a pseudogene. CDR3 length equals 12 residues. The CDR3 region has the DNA TGTGCCAGCAGCACCGCGGACGGGGAGCTGTTTTTT. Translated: CASSTADGELFF.